This T cell receptor (beta chain) is from a study of blood T cell repertoires in COVID-19. Study at large: T cells, B-cell-depleted T cells, or PBMCs supplied cDNA or gDNA.

Cohorts were assigned according to the clinical history that participants reported. Before being deemed recovered, Cohort 3 donors had two negative PCRs, clearance, or symptom resolution. In its sample, this clone was seen a few times. Per the original methods: Estimates of nucleated cell counts were drawn from the amplification of reference gene primers. The data were produced by immunoSEQ multiplex PCR, yet TCRdb's version contains in-frame clones alone and is incomplete. V, J and clone size reflect that table, while D and trimming were determined from the DNA. The repertoire includes about 250,000 clones, 88% of them detected once, and approximately 3% sits in the top ten. Germline V gives CDR1 SGHRS, CDR2 YFSETQ. Trimming removed 9 bases from V and 2 bases from J; junction bases left unmatched: 8. The length of the CDR3 is 14 residues.

The chain recombines TRBV5-1 with TRBJ2-3, with TRBD2 matching over 8 bases. The source is a woman between 50 and 59 years old who had recovered from COVID-19. The sequenced sample was PBMCs or T cells enriched from blood (not recorded which). The CDR3 DNA sequence: TGCGCCACCCATCCGGGAGGGTTCACAGATACGCAGTATTTT. It translates to CATHPGGFTDTQYF. The whole variable domain, filled in from reference TRBV5-1 and TRBJ2-3, reads KAGVTQTPRYLIKTRGQQVTLSCSPISGHRSVSWYQQTPGQGLQFLFEYFSETQRNKGNFPGRFSGRQFSNSRSEMNVSTLELGDSALYLCATHPGGFTDTQYFGPGTRLTVL.